Below are 28 T cell receptor beta chains sequenced from a single sample in a study of PD-1 blockade in classical Hodgkin lymphoma. TCRdb's table, derived via immunoSEQ multiplex PCR, lists solely in-frame clones and lacks some. The sample lists almost 95,000 clones, approximately 86% occurring once. Stated time point: cycle 4 day 1 (C4D1), after 5 to 7 weeks of nivolumab. Every patient was affected by relapse after autologous stem cell transplantation, while exposure to brentuximab vedotin was not uniform. The specimen was peripheral blood mononuclear cells (PBMCs), collected before the fourth cycle of nivolumab. These receptors were collected from a human donor with classical Hodgkin lymphoma.

This clone was seen many times. The chain recombines TRBV28 with TRBJ1-2; D unclear. Germline V gives CDR1 MDHEN, CDR2 SYDVKM. Trimming took 9 bases from V and 4 from J, leaving 18 bases between them. The CDR3 runs 14 residues. Written as DNA, the CDR3 is TGTGCCAGTAACAAACCCCCCGCCATCTATGGCTACACCTTC. Its protein is CASNKPPAIYGYTF.

The rearrangement joins TRBV7-2 to TRBJ1-5, with D hard to call. The length of the CDR3 is 12 residues. V was shortened by 6 bases and J by 9 bases, with 12 bases between the two germline ends. Germline V gives CDR1 SGHTA, CDR2 FQGNSA. In nucleotides, the CDR3 is TGTGCCAGCAGTTACATGGGAGGGCCCCAGCATTTT. Amino acid sequence: CASSYMGGPQHF.

This clone was detected once. This sequence joins TRBV9 and TRBJ2-1; D is unclear. The CDR3 is 13 residues long. Germline lookup yields CDR1 SGDLS and CDR2 YYNGEE. V dropped 0 bases and J dropped 6 bases, with 7 bases sitting between them. The CDR3 loop is CASSVGQINEQFF. The CDR3 DNA sequence: TGTGCCAGCAGCGTAGGGCAGATCAATGAGCAGTTCTTC.

Notes on this clone: Other DNA sequences in this specimen translate into the identical CDR3. J is TRBJ1-1 and V is TRBV18; TRBD1 matches 7 bases. The CDR3 is made up of 13 amino acids. The V and J ends lost 6 bases and 4 bases, in that order; junction bases with no gene match: 5. Germline V gene data show CDR1 as KGHSH and CDR2 as LQKENI. As DNA, the CDR3 is TGTGCCAGCTCTCCAGGGGGAAGCACTGAAGCTTTCTTT. Its translation is CASSPGGSTEAFF.

The genes are TRBV4-2 and TRBJ2-7; TRBD2 agrees at 12 bases. The CDR3 has 15 residues. Germline V gene data show CDR1 as LGHNA and CDR2 as YNFKEQ. Losses at the gene ends were 0 bases for V and 6 bases for J; bases not matched to a gene: 3. CDR3 in DNA: TGTGCCAGCAGCCAAGAGGGACTAGCGGGCCGCGAGCAGTACTTC. It yields the protein CASSQEGLAGREQYF.

CDR3 region: CASSKGLAGGDEQYF. The DNA of the CDR3 is TGTGCCAGCAGCAAGGGACTAGCGGGAGGTGACGAGCAGTACTTC. The chain employs TRBV5-8 and TRBJ2-7; TRBD2 matches at 15 bases. This CDR3 has 15 residues. Losses at the gene ends were 4 bases for V and 5 bases for J; bases not matched to a gene: 4. The germline V gene encodes CDR1 SGHTS and CDR2 YDEGEE.

The chain links TRBV19 to TRBJ2-2, with 7 bases fitting TRBD1. CDR3 length: 17 amino acids. CDR1 is LNHDA and CDR2 is SQIVND in the germline V gene (reference sequence). Losses at the gene ends were 6 bases for V and 6 bases for J; bases not matched to a gene: 16. CDR3 sequence: CASSLLGTELIPGELFF. In DNA form, the CDR3 reads TGTGCCAGTAGCTTGCTCGGGACAGAGCTGATACCCGGGGAGCTGTTTTTT.

J is TRBJ2-5 and V is TRBV11-2; the D call may be TRBD1 or TRBD2 (5 bases each). The germline gives CDR1 SGHAT, CDR2 FQNNGV. This CDR3 contains 17 residues. V was clipped by 6 bases and J by 5 bases, with 25 bases between them. Written as DNA, the CDR3 is TGTGCCAGCAGAGGCTCGCAGTGGGGGAGCGTGGGTGAGACCCAGTACTTC. The encoded protein is CASRGSQWGSVGETQYF.

This chain links TRBV19 with TRBJ2-7; TRBD2 matches 9 bases. CDR1 LNHDA and CDR2 SQIVND come from the germline V gene (reference sequence). V shed 5 bases, J shed 2 bases, and the junction held 4 bases outside the gene matches. CDR3 length: 14 amino acids. In DNA, the CDR3 is TGTGCCAGTAGTGGAGCGGGGGGACCCTACGAGCAGTACTTC. Amino acid sequence: CASSGAGGPYEQYF.

This clone was detected only a few times. The rearrangement uses TRBV5-4 and TRBJ2-3, with D tentatively TRBD1 (5 bases). CDR1 and CDR2 (germline): SGHNT, YYREEE (reference sequence). This CDR3 comprises 19 residues. V was trimmed by 3 bases and J by 0 bases, leaving 23 bases between them. The CDR3 DNA reads as TGTGCCAGCAGCTACCGAGCGATGCGGACACTTATCAGCACAGATACGCAGTATTTT. Translation: CASSYRAMRTLISTDTQYF. Filled out from reference TRBV5-4 and TRBJ2-3, the complete variable domain reads ETGVTQSPTHLIKTRGQQVTLRCSSQSGHNTVSWYQQALGQGPQFIFQYYREEENGRGNFPPRFSGLQFPNYSSELNVNALELDDSALYLCASSYRAMRTLISTDTQYFGPGTRLTVL.

This CDR3 reads CASIGTGSILHF. The CDR3 DNA reads as TGTGCCAGCATTGGGACAGGGAGTATCCTCCACTTT. V is TRBV2 and J is TRBJ1-6, with 9 bases identical to TRBD1. J gave up 15 bases and V 7 bases, and 7 bases lay outside the gene matches. CDR1 SNHLY and CDR2 FYNNEI come from the germline V gene. The CDR3 contains 12 residues.

The chain employs TRBV7-9 and TRBJ1-2; a weak D match, TRBD1 (6 bases). Germline CDR1 reads SEHNR; CDR2 reads FQNEAQ (reference sequence). The CDR3 extends over 12 amino acids. Trimming stripped 5 bases from V and 6 bases from J, with 10 bases between. The CDR3 here is CASSPQGDGYTF. The CDR3 nucleotides are TGTGCCAGCAGCCCACAGGGTGATGGCTACACCTTC.

The chain recombines TRBV27 with TRBJ2-1, with no clear D. Germline lookup yields CDR1 MNHEY and CDR2 SMNVEV (reference sequence). The CDR3 contains 13 residues. V lost 2 bases, J lost 5 bases, and 7 bases lay in between. In DNA form, the CDR3 reads TGTGCCAGCAGTTTAATGCGGAACAATGAGCAGTTCTTC. Translating it yields CASSLMRNNEQFF.

This clone was seen a handful of times. V is TRBV2 and J is TRBJ2-1, with 7 bases that match TRBD2. The CDR3 is 15 residues long. Germline assignment: CDR1 SNHLY and CDR2 FYNNEI. J gave up 8 bases and V 6 bases, and 13 bases lay outside the gene matches. Here the CDR3 DNA reads TGTGCCAGCAGAAGTTCAGGACTAGTCGTCGATGAGCAGTTCTTC. Residues: CASRSSGLVVDEQFF. Drawing the rest from reference TRBV2 and TRBJ2-1, the complete variable domain is EPEVTQTPSHQVTQMGQEVILRCVPISNHLYFYWYRQILGQKVEFLVSFYNNEISEKSEIFDDQFSVERPDGSNFTLKIRSTKLEDSAMYFCASRSSGLVVDEQFFGPGTRLTVL.

The chain employs TRBV23-1 and TRBJ2-5; possibly TRBD1 or TRBD2 for D (5 bases each). TRBV23-1 is annotated as an ORF whose role is uncertain. This CDR3 is 14 amino acids long. V lost 3 bases, J lost 5 bases, and 13 bases lay in between. As DNA, the CDR3 is TGCGCCAGCAGTCAGGGTGCAGGGACCGAGACCCAGTACTTC. The encoded protein is CASSQGAGTETQYF.

The chain combines TRBV11-2 with TRBJ2-7, with 10 bases aligning to TRBD2. Germline values: CDR1 SGHAT, CDR2 FQNNGV. The CDR3 is 18 amino acids. V gave up 0 bases and J gave up 4 bases; unmatched junction bases: 12. The CDR3 DNA is TGTGCCAGCAGCTTAGATCCCCCAGGACTAGCGGCTTCTTACGAGCAGTACTTC. Protein sequence: CASSLDPPGLAASYEQYF.

As regards this clone: This may arise from a read error, as a much more abundant clone is one base away. This rearrangement joins TRBV9 to TRBJ2-2, with a weak D call TRBD1 (5 bases). The CDR3 is made up of 15 amino acids. From germline, CDR1 is SGDLS and CDR2 YYNGEE. The CDR3 nucleotides read TGTGTCAGCAGCGTAGTCAGGGATAACACCGGGGAGCTGTTTTTT. Translating it yields CVSSVVRDNTGELFF.

The chain joins TRBV2 to TRBJ2-7; tentative D call: TRBD2 (5 bases). The CDR3 consists of 12 residues. The germline V and J ends were trimmed by 6 bases and 6 bases, with 12 bases remaining between them. Germline V lookup: CDR1 SNHLY, CDR2 FYNNEI. The CDR3 coding sequence is TGTGCCAGCAGGGACTGGGCGCGCGAGCAGTACTTC. Translating it yields CASRDWAREQYF.

The rearrangement links TRBV10-3 to TRBJ2-7; TRBD2 might be the D (5 bases). Trimming pared 3 bases from V and 2 bases from J, leaving 8 bases between. Germline CDR1 ENHRY, CDR2 SYGVKD. This CDR3 contains 13 residues. The CDR3 bases are TGTGCCATCAGTGAAGCGGCGACCTACGAGCAGTACTTC. Amino acids: CAISEAATYEQYF.

The V and J genes are TRBV27 and TRBJ1-1, with a possible D match to TRBD1 (5 bases). The CDR3 has 17 amino acids. Germline V CDR1 and CDR2: MNHEY, SMNVEV (reference sequence). V was cut by 5 bases and J by 6 bases, with 25 bases left in between. CDR3 region: CASSPDSGFSEGAEAFF. CDR3 DNA sequence: TGTGCCAGCAGTCCCGACAGCGGCTTCAGCGAAGGGGCTGAAGCTTTCTTT.

This clone has a handful of counts. This rearrangement joins TRBV7-2 to TRBJ1-5, with a tentative D call TRBD1 (6 bases). The V gene lost 5 bases and the J gene lost 3 bases, with 11 bases spanning the gap. Germline V gene lookup returns CDR1 SGHTA and CDR2 FQGNSA. This CDR3 spans 14 amino acids. CDR3 sequence (DNA): TGTGCCAGCAGCCCCGGACAGTACAATCAGCCCCAGCATTTT. Translating gives CASSPGQYNQPQHF.

J is TRBJ1-2 and V is TRBV28; no clear D gene. With 2 bases removed from V and 3 bases from J, the gap between germline ends came to 7 bases. Germline V gives CDR1 MDHEN, CDR2 SYDVKM. The CDR3 contains 13 residues. The CDR3 DNA is TGTGCCAGCAGTTTAGGCAGAGACTATGGCTACACCTTC. As protein: CASSLGRDYGYTF.

This clone was observed a single time. The chain links TRBV10-3 to TRBJ1-1; D is perhaps TRBD1 (5 bases). The germline V gene encodes CDR1 ENHRY and CDR2 SYGVKD. V lost 8 bases, J lost 2 bases, and 9 bases lay in between. There are 12 residues in the CDR3. CDR3 in amino acids: CAIGQGNTEAFF. Here the CDR3 DNA reads TGTGCCATCGGTCAGGGAAACACTGAAGCTTTCTTT.

V and J are TRBV29-1 and TRBJ1-2; D is possibly TRBD1 (6 bases). V lost 7 bases and J lost 1, with 13 bases in between. CDR3 size: 13 residues. Germline V gene sequence: CDR1 SQVTM, CDR2 ANQGSEA. The CDR3 DNA reads as TGCAGCGCTTGGGCACAGGGTAACTATGGCTACACCTTC. Translating it yields CSAWAQGNYGYTF.

The chain combines TRBV2 with TRBJ1-5; weak D call: TRBD1 (6 bases). The V end lost 6 bases, the J end lost 2 bases, and 8 bases lay between the germline ends. Germline V CDR1 and CDR2: SNHLY, FYNNEI. This CDR3 region has 13 residues. CDR3 DNA sequence: TGTGCCAGCAGGGACAGCGGCAATCAGCCCCAGCATTTT. Encoded protein: CASRDSGNQPQHF.

This rearrangement joins TRBV27 to TRBJ2-7; the match to TRBD2 covers 9 bases. The germline V gene encodes CDR1 MNHEY and CDR2 SMNVEV (reference sequence). The CDR3 is made up of 13 amino acids. Unmatched junction bases numbered 0, after V lost 5 bases and J lost 1 base. This CDR3 is CASSTSGSYEQYF. The DNA for the CDR3 is TGTGCCAGCAGTACTAGCGGGTCCTACGAGCAGTACTTC.

V is TRBV9 and J is TRBJ2-2; D is ambiguous. The V gene's germline CDR1 is SGDLS and CDR2 YYNGEE. V was shortened by 0 bases and J by 4 bases, with 13 bases between the two germline ends. This CDR3 has 16 amino acids. The CDR3 spells CASSVEPVRTTGELFF. The CDR3 region has the DNA TGTGCCAGCAGCGTAGAGCCCGTAAGGACCACCGGGGAGCTGTTTTTT.

The V and J genes are TRBV7-6 and TRBJ1-1, with D hard to call. CDR3 size: 13 residues. Looked up from germline, CDR1 is SGHVS and CDR2 is FNYEAQ. V shed 4 bases and J shed 2 bases, with 8 bases lying between them. CDR3 DNA: TGTGCCAGCAGCTCTCAGCTTAACACTGAAGCTTTCTTT. Translating gives CASSSQLNTEAFF.